This T cell receptor (beta chain) was documented in a study of blood T cells in healthy people across ages. After removal of 5 bases from V and 3 bases from J, the junction contained 8 bases not matched to a gene. CDR3 length: 16 residues. Germline lookup yields CDR1 PRHDT and CDR2 FYEKMQ (reference sequence). Combining a sample-barcoded 5' primer with a J-beta primer mix, a second PCR ran for 7 to 11 cycles. Sequencing of every sample gave 2.5 million or more CDR3-containing paired-end reads. TCRdb processed the 5' RACE reads anew with MiXCR; each CDR3 protein has one entry. The table includes about 1.8 million distinct CDR3 sequences, around half detected once. This clonotype was found a few times.

J is TRBJ2-5 and V is TRBV13, with 11 bases lining up with TRBD1. This receptor was identified in a woman in her forties in good health. Material: blood. The DNA of the CDR3 is TGTGCCAGCAGCCCGCCGGACAGGGGGCTCGAAGAGACCCAGTACTTC. Translated: CASSPPDRGLEETQYF.